The 29 T cell receptor beta chains below all came from one sample that was sequenced in a study of shared clonotypes between healthy human individuals. Libraries were prepared by immunoSEQ multiplex PCR; TCRdb keeps only in-frame clonotypes and omits some of them. The profile shows over a million clones, 75% of them singletons. Sequenced: memory CD4+ T cells sorted from blood. The sample's subset: CD45RA-negative fraction. All receptors derive from a man between 18 and 29 years old in good health.

The chain recombines TRBV7-2 with TRBJ2-3; D is unresolved. Trimming took 2 bases from V and 4 from J, leaving 10 bases between them. The CDR3 is made up of 14 amino acids. Germline V gene data show CDR1 as SGHTA and CDR2 as FQGNSA. This chain's CDR3 is CASSLSPGSDTQYF. The CDR3 nucleotides read TGTGCCAGCAGCTTATCCCCCGGATCAGATACGCAGTATTTT.

The chain combines TRBV4-3 with TRBJ1-2; 7 bases line up with TRBD1. The CDR3 has 16 residues. Germline loops: CDR1 LGHNA, CDR2 YSLEER. V trimming: 0 bases; J trimming: 2 bases; junction bases outside the gene matches: 6. CDR3 sequence: CASSQDRTGRNYGYTF. CDR3 bases: TGCGCCAGCAGCCAAGATCGGACAGGACGGAACTATGGCTACACCTTC.

The V and J genes are TRBV19 and TRBJ1-2, with D unclear. The length of the CDR3 is 15 residues. Germline assignment: CDR1 LNHDA and CDR2 SQIVND (reference sequence). Trimming pared 0 bases from V and 4 bases from J, leaving 12 bases between. The DNA for the CDR3 is TGTGCCAGTAGTATAGATGGCAGGTCAGGCTATGGCTACACCTTC. Protein sequence: CASSIDGRSGYGYTF.

This rearrangement joins TRBV28 to TRBJ1-2; D might be TRBD1 (5 bases). V lost 3 bases and J 8 bases, leaving 22 bases between the germline ends. Germline V gene lookup returns CDR1 MDHEN and CDR2 SYDVKM. This CDR3 has 16 residues. CDR3 residues: CASSFEEGMKGTGYTF. The CDR3 DNA reads TGTGCCAGCAGTTTTGAGGAGGGGATGAAGGGTACGGGCTACACCTTC.

The rearrangement links TRBV7-3 to TRBJ2-2; D is uncertain. V lost 6 bases to trimming and J lost 5 bases, with 10 bases between them. Germline assignment: CDR1 SGHTA and CDR2 FQGTGA. This CDR3 has 13 amino acids. The CDR3, as DNA: TGTGCCAGCAGACGGTCGAGTACCGGGGAGCTGTTTTTT. Translation: CASRRSSTGELFF.

The chain employs TRBV10-3 and TRBJ2-1; D gene ambiguous. The V and J ends lost 4 bases and 7 bases respectively, with 5 bases between them. Germline V gene sequence: CDR1 ENHRY, CDR2 SYGVKD. The CDR3 is made up of 11 amino acids. The CDR3 sequence: CAISGTNEQFF. CDR3 DNA sequence: TGTGCCATCAGTGGTACAAATGAGCAGTTCTTC.

The V gene is TRBV19, the J gene TRBJ2-7; D could derive from TRBD1 or TRBD2 (5 bases each). This CDR3 has 14 residues. V lost 4 bases and J lost 0, with 10 bases in between. Per the germline V gene, CDR1 is LNHDA and CDR2 is SQIVND (reference sequence). CDR3 residues: CASSKTGLSYEQYF. The CDR3 nucleotides read TGTGCCAGTAGTAAGACGGGGCTCTCCTACGAGCAGTACTTC.

The chain combines TRBV6-5 with TRBJ2-3; no firm D call. This CDR3 has 14 amino acids. Trimming removed 3 bases at V and 5 bases at J, with 12 bases between. Germline loops: CDR1 MNHEY, CDR2 SVGAGI. The CDR3 reads CASSYSSRRDTQYF. In DNA, the CDR3 is TGTGCCAGCAGTTATTCGAGTAGACGAGATACGCAGTATTTT.

V and J are TRBV2 and TRBJ2-5, with D perhaps TRBD1 (7 bases). Germline values: CDR1 SNHLY, CDR2 FYNNEI. The CDR3 length is 14 residues. Trimming took 6 bases from V and 1 from J, leaving 12 bases between them. The CDR3 is CASRGGQPQETQYF. CDR3 DNA sequence: TGTGCCAGCAGGGGGGGACAGCCCCAAGAGACCCAGTACTTC.

This chain joins TRBV4-1 and TRBJ1-2; 9 nucleotides align to TRBD1. This CDR3 region has 14 residues. Germline CDR1 reads MGHRA; CDR2 reads YSYEKL. The V gene end was trimmed by 3 bases and the J gene end by 6 bases; junction bases not matched to a gene: 5. The CDR3 nucleotides are TGCGCCAGCAGCCAGACCGGGACAGGGAATGGCTACACCTTC. Encoded protein: CASSQTGTGNGYTF.

In the case of this clone: Distinct nucleotide sequences in the sample also encode this CDR3. The chain couples TRBV4-1 to TRBJ2-3; no clear D gene. V lost 3 bases and J 2 bases, leaving 6 bases between the germline ends. The germline gives CDR1 MGHRA, CDR2 YSYEKL. The CDR3 covers 13 residues. The CDR3 DNA follows: TGCGCCAGCAGCCATCCGAACACAGATACGCAGTATTTT. As protein: CASSHPNTDTQYF.

The CDR3 coding sequence is TGTGCCAGCAGCTTAAAAGGGGGGCCAACCTACGAGCAGTACTTC. Encoded protein: CASSLKGGPTYEQYF. V gene TRBV5-8 combines with J gene TRBJ2-7; D possibly matches TRBD1 or TRBD2 (6 bases each). Per the germline V gene, CDR1 is SGHTS and CDR2 is YDEGEE. With 2 bases removed from V and 2 bases from J, the gap between germline ends came to 14 bases. The CDR3 extends over 15 amino acids. Together with reference TRBV5-8 and TRBJ2-7, the CDR3 gives the full variable domain: EAGVTQSPTHLIKTRGQQATLRCSPISGHTSVYWYQQALGLGLQFLLWYDEGEERNRGNFPPRFSGRQFPNYSSELNVNALELEDSALYLCASSLKGGPTYEQYFGPGTRLTVT.

Turning to this clone: The same CDR3 also results from other DNA sequences found in this sample. The chain recombines TRBV18 with TRBJ2-7; TRBD2 agrees at 7 bases. V shed 6 bases and J 0 bases; nucleotides not matched to a gene: 5. Germline CDR1 KGHSH, CDR2 LQKENI. There are 14 residues in the CDR3. The CDR3 DNA follows: TGTGCCAGCTCCCCTCCTAGCGGCTCCTACGAGCAGTACTTC. As protein: CASSPPSGSYEQYF.

This clone was observed a handful of times. CDR3 nucleotides: TGCGCCAGCAGCCCAAATGTCCCCAGGTCGGATGGCTACACCTTC. This sequence encodes CASSPNVPRSDGYTF. V is TRBV5-1 and J is TRBJ1-2; D uncertain. V was clipped by 4 bases and J by 6 bases, with 19 bases between them. In germline, CDR1 is SGHRS, CDR2 YFSETQ. CDR3 length: 15 residues.

The V and J genes are TRBV5-3 and TRBJ2-7; a weak D match, TRBD2 (5 bases). TRBV5-3 is filed as an ORF, its function uncertain. CDR3 length equals 15 residues. V lost 4 bases to trimming and J lost 1 base, with 15 bases between them. CDR3 region: CARSPTGPGSYEQYF. DNA of the CDR3: TGTGCCAGAAGCCCTACTGGCCCGGGGTCCTACGAGCAGTACTTC.

In the case of this clone: The junction departs from germline at one end; a sequencing error may be responsible. DNA of the CDR3: TGTGCTAGCAGCCCAGCGGGAGGGAACGAGCAGTACTTC. It yields the protein CASSPAGGNEQYF. The chain employs TRBV7-7 and TRBJ2-7; 10 nucleotides match TRBD2. The CDR3 spans 13 residues. Germline loops: CDR1 SSHAT, CDR2 FNYEAQ (reference sequence).

This clone was seen ten or more times. V gene TRBV28 combines with J gene TRBJ1-2, with TRBD1 matching over 10 bases. Germline CDR1 MDHEN, CDR2 SYDVKM. V trimming: 5 bases; J trimming: 6 bases; junction bases outside the gene matches: 6. The CDR3 is 14 residues long. The DNA for the CDR3 is TGTGCCAGCAGTCGACCCGGGACAGGGGATGGCTACACCTTC. This codes for CASSRPGTGDGYTF.

The rearrangement uses TRBV11-2 and TRBJ2-3; D gene unclear. Per germline, CDR1 SGHAT and CDR2 FQNNGV. V lost 5 bases to trimming and J lost 6 bases, with 15 bases between them. CDR3 size: 14 residues. For the CDR3, the DNA is TGTGCCAGCAGCCCCGTGGCTGCGTTCGATACGCAGTATTTT. Its protein is CASSPVAAFDTQYF.

The J gene is TRBJ2-3, the V gene TRBV7-2, with 14 positions matching TRBD2. Germline V gene data show CDR1 as SGHTA and CDR2 as FQGNSA. V was pared by 2 bases and J by 2 bases, with 6 bases of the junction left unmatched. The CDR3 totals 18 residues. The CDR3 loop reads CASSLLRLAGGNTDTQYF. In DNA, the CDR3 is TGTGCCAGCAGCTTACTCAGACTAGCGGGAGGGAACACAGATACGCAGTATTTT.

The chain links TRBV5-1 to TRBJ2-5, with a weak D call TRBD2 (5 bases). Germline V gene lookup returns CDR1 SGHRS and CDR2 YFSETQ. This CDR3 has 16 residues. V was clipped by 4 bases and J by 0 bases, with 16 bases between them. The CDR3, as DNA: TGCGCCAGCAGCCCTAGCCAAGGACCGTACCAAGAGACCCAGTACTTC. Amino acids: CASSPSQGPYQETQYF.

This clone has a handful of counts. The chain combines TRBV6-1 with TRBJ2-3; the match to TRBD1 covers 8 bases. Trimming at V came to 5 bases and at J to 3 bases, leaving 7 bases not matched to a gene. Germline CDR1 is MNHNS and CDR2 is SASEGT. The CDR3 length is 15 residues. The CDR3 here is CASSLGQGRTDTQYF. The CDR3 nucleotides are TGTGCCAGCAGTCTTGGACAGGGAAGGACAGATACGCAGTATTTT.

This clone was detected only once. The rearrangement joins TRBV2 to TRBJ2-5, with 13 bases aligning to TRBD2. Trimming cost V 5 bases and J 5 bases; bases outside gene matches: 5. In germline, CDR1 is SNHLY, CDR2 FYNNEI. CDR3 length: 15 amino acids. CDR3: CASSWGLAGRETQYF. The CDR3, as DNA: TGTGCCAGCAGTTGGGGACTAGCGGGGAGGGAGACCCAGTACTTC.

CDR3 loop: CASSYSQPHNEQFF. CDR3 DNA: TGCGCCAGCAGCTATTCCCAGCCCCACAATGAGCAGTTCTTC. This rearrangement joins TRBV5-1 to TRBJ2-1; D uncertain. Per the germline V gene, CDR1 is SGHRS and CDR2 is YFSETQ. The CDR3 has 14 residues. Trimming removed 3 bases from V and 5 bases from J, with 12 bases in between.

Points on this clone: Within the sample, other DNA sequences also encode this same CDR3. V usage is TRBV6-5 and J usage is TRBJ1-1; D gene uncertain. V lost 6 bases and J lost 1, with 9 bases in between. Germline-derived CDR1 and CDR2 are MNHEY and SVGAGI. The CDR3 consists of 13 residues. DNA for the CDR3: TGTGCCAGCAGCCTCGACGGGAACACTGAAGCTTTCTTT. It translates to CASSLDGNTEAFF.

The J gene is TRBJ1-6, the V gene TRBV30; D gene unclear. V was trimmed by 3 bases and J by 0 bases, leaving 6 bases between them. The germline gives CDR1 GTSNPN, CDR2 SVGIG (reference sequence). The CDR3 runs to 14 residues. In DNA form, the CDR3 reads TGTGCCTGGAGATTGAGCTCCTATAATTCACCCCTCCACTTT. Amino acid sequence: CAWRLSSYNSPLHF.

This clone appeared a few times. CDR3 bases: TGTGCCAGCAGCCCCGGGTGGAGTGGTCAGCCCCAGCATTTT. Translation gives CASSPGWSGQPQHF. The chain uses TRBV5-6 and TRBJ1-5, with D unresolved. Trimming left V 4 bases short and J 6 bases short, with 14 bases between. CDR3 length: 14 residues. Looked up from germline, CDR1 is SGHDT and CDR2 is YYEEEE.

The rearrangement uses TRBV5-4 and TRBJ1-6; D possibly corresponds to TRBD1 (5 bases). The CDR3 extends over 15 amino acids. The germline V and J ends were trimmed by 0 bases and 8 bases, with 12 bases remaining between them. Looked up from germline, CDR1 is SGHNT and CDR2 is YYREEE (reference sequence). CDR3 protein: CASSLGGTAYSPLHF. CDR3 nucleotide sequence: TGTGCCAGCAGCTTGGGGGGGACGGCGTATTCACCCCTCCACTTT.

The chain carries TRBV7-9 and TRBJ2-5; D is perhaps TRBD1 (5 bases). CDR1 is SEHNR and CDR2 is FQNEAQ in the germline V gene (reference sequence). This CDR3 spans 18 amino acids. The germline V and J ends were trimmed by 0 bases and 1 base, with 18 bases remaining between them. The CDR3 sequence: CASSLAFDSRGGQETQYF. The DNA of the CDR3 is TGTGCCAGCAGCTTAGCATTCGATAGTAGGGGTGGCCAAGAGACCCAGTACTTC.

J is TRBJ1-2 and V is TRBV6-1, with D possibly being TRBD1 (6 bases). This CDR3 has 13 amino acids. Trimming pared 3 bases from V and 5 bases from J, leaving 10 bases between. Looked up from germline, CDR1 is MNHNS and CDR2 is SASEGT. The CDR3 protein is CASSDRTGYGYTF. CDR3 nucleotide sequence: TGTGCCAGCAGTGATCGCACAGGGTATGGCTACACCTTC.